This T cell receptor (beta chain) was found in a study of HIV-infected patients and healthy controls. Unmatched junction bases numbered 17, after V lost 1 base and J lost 9 bases. Germline loops: CDR1 SGHDN, CDR2 FVKESK. This CDR3 has 17 amino acids. This clonotype was observed at least ten times. Via MiXCR, TCRdb re-called the 5' RACE reads, giving one row per CDR3 protein. The sample gives 15,000 to 20,000 distinct CDR3 sequences, roughly 15% of which show up once; roughly 24% is in the top ten. The clonotype comes from a human donor in good health. What was sequenced was CD8+ T cells from blood. This sequence joins TRBV14 and TRBJ2-5, with 7 bases matching TRBD2. The CDR3 coding sequence is TGTGCCAGCAGCCAAGCGCCCCTGCCCCATTCCCGGGGGGCCCAGTACTTC. This sequence encodes CASSQAPLPHSRGAQYF.